This T cell receptor beta chain originates from a study of blood T cell repertoires in COVID-19. As for the study in general: Whether acute or convalescent, the COVID-19 samples came from the United States, Italy and Spain. T cells, B-cell-depleted T cells, or PBMCs supplied cDNA or gDNA.

There are 14 residues in the CDR3. V dropped 5 bases and J dropped 6; count of bases not matched to a gene: 8. The germline gives CDR1 LNHDA, CDR2 SQIVND (reference sequence). Authors' methods: Nucleated cell counts were estimated from reference gene primer amplification. This table comes from immunoSEQ multiplex PCR, and its TCRdb copy is limited to in-frame clones, with some not included. Clonal size and the V and J genes are those of that table, whereas D and trimming came from the DNA. The table includes under 300,000 clones, 70% to 90% detected once. The receptor comes from a man between 60 and 70 years old with acute or convalescent COVID-19. This chain connects TRBV19 to TRBJ1-2; 8 nucleotides match TRBD1. Sequences were obtained from peripheral blood. The DNA for the CDR3 is TGTGCCAGTAGTTCTCCACAGGGGGTTCATGGCTACACCTTC. Amino acids: CASSSPQGVHGYTF.